This TCR beta chain was sequenced for a study of vaccination and CD4 T cells after COVID-19. Concerning this clonotype: Antigen specificity is unknown.

Researchers used the Oncomine TCR Beta short-read assay to sequence DNA from cultured CD4+ T cells. MiXCR, run by TCRdb on the PCR reads, gives a single entry per CDR3 protein. In the table there are over 4,500 distinct CDR3 sequences, over 45% of which are singletons. The CDR3 loop spans 15 amino acids. Germline CDR1 reads LNHDA; CDR2 reads SQIVND (reference sequence). The germline V and J ends were trimmed by 0 bases and 3 bases, with 11 bases remaining between them. The treatment: 10-day PBMC culture with coronavirus spike peptide pools or control peptides (ViraFEST assay). Before Alpha, Beta and Delta appeared in the US, convalescents tested positive (March–December 2020).

This TCR derives from a human donor who had recovered from COVID-19. The chain uses TRBV19 and TRBJ1-1, with a weak D call TRBD1 (6 bases). Sequencing was performed on CD4+ T cells from blood, cultured in vitro. The CDR3 is CASSIEEGGYTEAFF. CDR3 sequence (DNA): TGTGCCAGTAGTATAGAGGAGGGGGGATACACTGAAGCTTTCTTT. Full variable domain (remainder filled in from reference TRBV19 and TRBJ1-1): DGGITQSPKYLFRKEGQNVTLSCEQNLNHDAMYWYRQDPGQGLRLIYYSQIVNDFQKGDIAEGYSVSREKKESFPLTVTSAQKNPTAFYLCASSIEEGGYTEAFFGQGTRLTVV.